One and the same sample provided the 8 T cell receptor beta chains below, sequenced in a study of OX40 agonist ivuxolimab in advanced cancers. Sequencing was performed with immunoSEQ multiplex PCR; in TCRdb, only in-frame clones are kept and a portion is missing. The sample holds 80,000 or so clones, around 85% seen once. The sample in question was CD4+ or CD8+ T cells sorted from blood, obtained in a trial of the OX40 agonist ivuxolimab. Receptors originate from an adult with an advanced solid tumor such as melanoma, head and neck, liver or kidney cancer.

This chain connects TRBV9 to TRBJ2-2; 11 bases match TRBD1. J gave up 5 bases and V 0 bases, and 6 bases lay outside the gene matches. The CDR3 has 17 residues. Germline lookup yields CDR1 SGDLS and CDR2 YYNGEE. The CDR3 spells CASSVGAGDRGTGELFF. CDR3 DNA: TGTGCCAGCAGCGTAGGGGCTGGGGACAGGGGGACCGGGGAGCTGTTTTTT. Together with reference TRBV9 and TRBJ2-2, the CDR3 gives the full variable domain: DSGVTQTPKHLITATGQRVTLRCSPRSGDLSVYWYQQSLDQGLQFLIQYYNGEERAKGNILERFSAQQFPDLHSELNLSSLELGDSALYFCASSVGAGDRGTGELFFGEGSRLTVL.

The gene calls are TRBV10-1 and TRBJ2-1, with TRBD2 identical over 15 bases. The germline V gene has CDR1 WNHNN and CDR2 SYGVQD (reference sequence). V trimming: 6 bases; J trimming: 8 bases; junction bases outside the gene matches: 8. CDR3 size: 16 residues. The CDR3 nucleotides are TGCGCCAGCAGCCTGGGACTAGCGGGAGGCCAGGATGAGCAGTTCTTC. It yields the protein CASSLGLAGGQDEQFF.

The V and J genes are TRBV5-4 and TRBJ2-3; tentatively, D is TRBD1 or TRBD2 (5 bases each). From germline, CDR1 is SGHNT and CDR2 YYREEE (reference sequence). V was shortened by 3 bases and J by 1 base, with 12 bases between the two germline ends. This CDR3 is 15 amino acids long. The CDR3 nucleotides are TGTGCCAGCAGCTCTCCCGGGGACCGCACAGATACGCAGTATTTT. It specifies CASSSPGDRTDTQYF.

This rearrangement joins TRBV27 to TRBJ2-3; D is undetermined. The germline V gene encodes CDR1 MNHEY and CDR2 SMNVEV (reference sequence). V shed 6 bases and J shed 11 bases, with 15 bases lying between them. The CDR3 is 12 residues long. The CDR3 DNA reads TGTGCCAGCAGCTCCCGAACCGGCCGGCAGTATTTT. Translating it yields CASSSRTGRQYF.

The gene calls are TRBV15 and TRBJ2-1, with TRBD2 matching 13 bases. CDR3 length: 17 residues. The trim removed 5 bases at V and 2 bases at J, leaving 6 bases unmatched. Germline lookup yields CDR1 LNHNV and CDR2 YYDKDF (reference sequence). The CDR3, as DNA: TGTGCCACCAGCCCCCGAGGGACTAGCGGGGCCTACAATGAGCAGTTCTTC. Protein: CATSPRGTSGAYNEQFF. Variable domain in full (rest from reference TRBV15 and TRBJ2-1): DAMVIQNPRYQVTQFGKPVTLSCSQTLNHNVMYWYQQKSSQAPKLLFHYYDKDFNNEADTPDNFQSRRPNTSFCFLDIRSPGLGDTAMYLCATSPRGTSGAYNEQFFGPGTRLTVL.

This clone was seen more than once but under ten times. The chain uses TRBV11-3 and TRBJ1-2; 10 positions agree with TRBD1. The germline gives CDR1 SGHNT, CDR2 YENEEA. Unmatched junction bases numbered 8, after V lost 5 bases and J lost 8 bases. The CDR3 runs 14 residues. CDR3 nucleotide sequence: TGTGCCAGCAGCCTGACCGGGACAGGGGACGGCTACACCTTC. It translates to CASSLTGTGDGYTF. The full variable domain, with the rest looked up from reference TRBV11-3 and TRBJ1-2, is EAGVVQSPRYKIIEKKQPVAFWCNPISGHNTLYWYLQNLGQGPELLIRYENEEAVDDSQLPKDRFSAERLKGVDSTLKIQPAELGDSAVYLCASSLTGTGDGYTFGSGTRLTVV.

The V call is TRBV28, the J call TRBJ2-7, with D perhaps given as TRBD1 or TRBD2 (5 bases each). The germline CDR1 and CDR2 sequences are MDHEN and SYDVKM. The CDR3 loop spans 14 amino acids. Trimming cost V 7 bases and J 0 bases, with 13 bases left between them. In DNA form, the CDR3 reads TGTGCCAGCACAAAGGAGGACATCTCCTACGAGCAGTACTTC. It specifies CASTKEDISYEQYF.

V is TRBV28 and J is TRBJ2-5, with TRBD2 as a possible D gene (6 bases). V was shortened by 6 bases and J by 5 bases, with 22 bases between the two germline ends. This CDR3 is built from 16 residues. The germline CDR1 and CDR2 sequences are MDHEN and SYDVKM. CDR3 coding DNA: TGTGCCAGCAGAATGACGGGGGACTTCTCAAGGGAGACCCAGTACTTC. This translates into CASRMTGDFSRETQYF.